The TCR beta chain described here comes from a study of blood T cell repertoires in COVID-19. For the study at large: Acute-phase and convalescent COVID-19 samples originated in the United States, Italy and Spain.

The CDR3 length is 14 residues. The germline V gene has CDR1 SGHNT and CDR2 YENEEA. Between the trimmed V and J ends, which lost 4 bases and 0 bases, there was a span of 7 bases. Here immunoSEQ multiplex PCR was the method, and the copy in TCRdb shows in-frame clones only, minus some. Of about 250,000 clones listed, over 65% were seen once; the top ten hold 3% to 3.5%. The chain is built from TRBV11-3 and TRBJ1-5, with D unclear. The material sequenced was peripheral blood. The receptor comes from a woman older than 75 with acute or convalescent COVID-19. The CDR3 nucleotides are TGTGCCAGCAGCTCCCCCTATAGCAATCAGCCCCAGCATTTT. Translated: CASSSPYSNQPQHF.